This T cell receptor beta chain was sequenced in a study of molecular identifiers for immune sequencing clone quantification. CDR3 length equals 14 residues. Germline V CDR1 and CDR2: LGHNA, YSLEER. V lost 0 bases and J lost 4, with 10 bases in between. Previously described methods with listed TCR primers produced the bulk TCR libraries. TCRdb re-called the PCR reads with MiXCR, one entry per CDR3 protein. The sample consists of about 320,000 distinct CDR3 sequences, 24% of them appearing once. Notes on this clonotype: The antigen is not known. In this CDR3 the conserved last residue, phenylalanine or tryptophan, is missing, so a read error is likely.

Whole-study results and caveats: Under 1% of molecules in naive cells, but over 97% of effector molecules, belonged to clones above 20 RNA copies.

Each library that profiled naive CD8 cells came from roughly 20,000 to 1,000,000 sorted cells with 10%, 30% or 50% RNA. The chain has TRBV4-3 and TRBJ2-7; maybe TRBD2 (5 bases). What was sequenced was naive CD8+ T cells from blood, with Jurkat cell RNA spiked in. Subset meaning: FACS-sorted CD8+CD4-CCR7+CD45RA+ naive T cells. This clonotype originated in a human donor in good health. Some libraries in this study had Jurkat cell RNA spiked in. The CDR3, as DNA: TGCGCCAGCAGCCAAGATAGCGCGGCGTACGAGCAGTACTCC. Amino acid sequence: CASSQDSAAYEQYS.